This T cell receptor beta chain was sequenced during a study of blood T cell repertoires in COVID-19. Germline V gene data show CDR1 as LGHDT and CDR2 as YNNKEL (reference sequence). The germline V and J ends were trimmed by 0 bases and 9 bases, with 12 bases remaining between them. CDR3 length equals 15 residues. As handled by the study authors: Amplification from reference gene primers served as the basis for estimated nucleated cell counts. Produced via immunoSEQ multiplex PCR; TCRdb's table is partial and in-frame only. The DNA was the basis for D and trimming; V, J and clone size are from that table. This table has about 130,000 clones, approximately 82% appearing once.

The clonotype comes from a middle-aged man with active or convalescent COVID-19. Sequenced input: peripheral blood. The chain recombines TRBV3-1 (or the pseudogene TRBV3-2) with TRBJ1-6; D ambiguous. CDR3 protein: CASSQDLLLSSPLHF. In DNA form, the CDR3 reads TGTGCCAGCAGCCAAGATTTGCTTCTTAGTTCACCCCTCCACTTT.